This entry features one TCR beta chain sequence. Its antigen is still unknown. V shed 4 bases and J 6 bases; nucleotides not matched to a gene: 9. The CDR3 has 14 amino acids. Germline-derived CDR1 and CDR2 are ENHRY and SYGVKD. The data are from a study of regulatory T cells in long-lasting Graves disease. Study at large: Treatment with antithyroid drugs for over 5 years, together with positive TSH receptor antibodies, meant persistent Graves' disease. Study-wide findings and caveats: Persistent Graves' cases showed lower TCR diversity than newly diagnosed cases. Newly diagnosed patients shared more than 750 public clonotypes; persistent patients shared around 2,500.

Arm-PCR of CDR3 regions and iRepertoire HTBI primers were the basis on which TCR beta libraries were built. TCRdb itself ran the multiplex PCR reads through MiXCR, one entry per CDR3 protein. The sample comprises approximately 350,000 distinct CDR3 sequences, roughly 25% of which are singletons, and approximately 28% rests with the top ten. Sample time point: persistent/refractory GD, antithyroid drugs over 5 years with positive TRAb. There was RNA extracted from PBMCs, and the TCR library was made from it. In each case, Graves' disease was diagnosed per American Thyroid Association guidelines. The genes are TRBV10-3 and TRBJ2-7; TRBD2 aligns across 7 bases. The sequence derives from a woman aged 40 to 55 with Graves disease. This specimen was peripheral blood mononuclear cells (PBMCs), taken when the disease was refractory, from a patient treated with antithyroid drugs. The CDR3 nucleotides are TGTGCCATCAGTGGGCTGGGGGGGGAGGGCGAGCAGTACTTC. Protein: CAISGLGGEGEQYF.